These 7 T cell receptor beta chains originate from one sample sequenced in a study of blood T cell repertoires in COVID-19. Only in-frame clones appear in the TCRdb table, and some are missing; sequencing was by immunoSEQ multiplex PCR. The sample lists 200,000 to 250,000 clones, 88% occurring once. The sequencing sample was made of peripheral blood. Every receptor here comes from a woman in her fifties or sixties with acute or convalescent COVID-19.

Written as DNA, the CDR3 is TGTGCCAGCAGCGTATGGCGCGGGGGTTACAATGAGCAGTTCTTC. Encoded protein: CASSVWRGGYNEQFF. The V and J genes are TRBV9 and TRBJ2-1, with 7 bases matching TRBD2. The V gene's germline CDR1 is SGDLS and CDR2 YYNGEE. This CDR3 spans 15 amino acids. The trim removed 1 base at V and 4 bases at J, leaving 5 bases unmatched.

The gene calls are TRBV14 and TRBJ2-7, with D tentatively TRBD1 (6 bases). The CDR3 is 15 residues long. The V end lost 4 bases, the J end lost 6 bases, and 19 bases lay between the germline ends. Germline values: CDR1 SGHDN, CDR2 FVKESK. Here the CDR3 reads CASSRNQNRAGEQYF. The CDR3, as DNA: TGTGCCAGCAGCCGAAACCAAAACAGGGCCGGCGAGCAGTACTTC.

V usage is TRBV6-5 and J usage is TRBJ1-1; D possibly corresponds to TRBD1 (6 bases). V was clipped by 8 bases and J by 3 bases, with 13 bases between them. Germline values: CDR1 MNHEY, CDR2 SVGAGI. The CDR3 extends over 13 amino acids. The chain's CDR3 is CASADRSYTEAFF. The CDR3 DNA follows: TGTGCCAGCGCTGACAGGTCATACACTGAAGCTTTCTTT.

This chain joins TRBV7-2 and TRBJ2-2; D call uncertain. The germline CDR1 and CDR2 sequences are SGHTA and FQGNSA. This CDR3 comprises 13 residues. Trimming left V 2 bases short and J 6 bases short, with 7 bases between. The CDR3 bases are TGTGCCAGCAGCTTACTAGACGCCGGGGAGCTGTTTTTT. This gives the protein CASSLLDAGELFF.

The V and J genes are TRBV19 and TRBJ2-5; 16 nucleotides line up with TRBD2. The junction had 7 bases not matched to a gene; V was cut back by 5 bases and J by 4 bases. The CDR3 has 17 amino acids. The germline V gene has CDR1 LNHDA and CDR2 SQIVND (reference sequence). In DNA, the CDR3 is TGTGCCAGTAGTCGAGGGACTAGCGGGAGGGCCATAGAGACCCAGTACTTC. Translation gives CASSRGTSGRAIETQYF.

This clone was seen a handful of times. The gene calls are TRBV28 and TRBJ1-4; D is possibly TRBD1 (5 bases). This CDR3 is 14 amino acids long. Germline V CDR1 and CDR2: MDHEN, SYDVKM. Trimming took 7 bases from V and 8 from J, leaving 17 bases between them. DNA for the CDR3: TGTGCCAGCACTTCGGGACTGACAAGGGAAAAACTGTTTTTT. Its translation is CASTSGLTREKLFF.

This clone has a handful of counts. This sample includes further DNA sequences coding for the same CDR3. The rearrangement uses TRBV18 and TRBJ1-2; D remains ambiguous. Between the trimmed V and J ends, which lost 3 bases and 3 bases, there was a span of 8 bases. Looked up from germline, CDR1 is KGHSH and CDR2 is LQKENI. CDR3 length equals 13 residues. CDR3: CASSPRGDYGYTF. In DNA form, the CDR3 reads TGTGCCAGCTCACCCCGCGGGGACTATGGCTACACCTTC.